The 17 T cell receptor beta chains below come from one sample, sequenced in a study of blood T cell repertoires in COVID-19. Assay: immunoSEQ multiplex PCR; the TCRdb copy retains only in-frame clones and omits some. Of hundreds of thousands of clones in the sample, around nine tenths were seen once. The sequenced sample consisted of peripheral blood. Receptors originate from a woman aged 40-49 years who had recovered from COVID-19.

V and J are TRBV7-9 and TRBJ1-4, with TRBD1 matching over 8 bases. The trim removed 1 base at V and 8 bases at J, leaving 6 bases unmatched. Germline V lookup: CDR1 SEHNR, CDR2 FQNEAQ (reference sequence). The CDR3 runs to 15 residues. This chain's CDR3 is CASSLGAGGREKLFF. Here the CDR3 DNA reads TGTGCCAGCAGCTTAGGGGCAGGGGGCCGAGAAAAACTGTTTTTT.

The chain recombines TRBV19 with TRBJ1-2, with unresolved D. The CDR3 contains 13 residues. Germline CDR1 LNHDA, CDR2 SQIVND (reference sequence). Trimming took off 5 bases at V and 5 bases at J, with 12 bases between the two ends. This chain's CDR3 is CASSSPTGYGYTF. Written as DNA, the CDR3 is TGTGCCAGTAGTTCACCGACGGGGTATGGCTACACCTTC.

The chain couples TRBV11-3 to TRBJ1-2; D uncertain. The germline V gene encodes CDR1 SGHNT and CDR2 YENEEA. Trimming removed 5 bases at V and 5 bases at J, with 15 bases between. The CDR3 length is 14 residues. CDR3 nucleotide sequence: TGTGCCAGCAGCAAAAACCAGGTTGGGTATGGCTACACCTTC. Translating gives CASSKNQVGYGYTF.

The chain joins TRBV24-1 to TRBJ1-2; D perhaps matches TRBD1 (6 bases). Germline CDR1 is KGHDR and CDR2 is SFDVKD. V gave up 1 base and J gave up 10 bases, with 12 bases separating them. This CDR3 region has 13 residues. CDR3 DNA sequence: TGTGCCACCAGTGATTTTCCGGGACAACCCTACACCTTC. Its protein is CATSDFPGQPYTF.

This clone was picked up a small number of times. The CDR3, as DNA: TGTGCCAGCAGCTCCATTGCCGGGCCGGGGACCGGGGAGCTGTTTTTT. Its translation is CASSSIAGPGTGELFF. The chain carries TRBV7-6 and TRBJ2-2, with D perhaps matching TRBD2 (5 bases). The V end was cut by 4 bases, the J end by 5 bases, with 17 bases between. This CDR3 has 16 amino acids. Per the germline V gene, CDR1 is SGHVS and CDR2 is FNYEAQ. The full variable domain, in which reference TRBV7-6 and TRBJ2-2 provide the parts outside the CDR3, is GAGVSQSPRYKVTKRGQDVALRCDPISGHVSLYWYRQALGQGPEFLTYFNYEAQQDKSGLPNDRFSAERPEGSISTLTIQRTEQRDSAMYRCASSSIAGPGTGELFFGEGSRLTVL.

The gene calls are TRBV6-5 and TRBJ1-2; D gene uncertain. This CDR3 comprises 13 residues. The V and J ends lost 0 bases and 8 bases respectively, with 10 bases between them. Germline lookup yields CDR1 MNHEY and CDR2 SVGAGI. The CDR3 DNA reads as TGTGCCAGCAGTTACTCCCCCGCCCGGGGCTACACCTTC. Translation: CASSYSPARGYTF.

The chain joins TRBV7-9 to TRBJ2-5; 8 nucleotides align to TRBD2. With V trimmed by 11 bases and J by 4 bases, 6 bases remained unmatched. The CDR3 covers 12 residues. Germline loops: CDR1 SEHNR, CDR2 FQNEAQ (reference sequence). CDR3 in amino acids: CAGLREGETQYF. CDR3 coding DNA: TGTGCCGGTTTACGGGAGGGAGAGACCCAGTACTTC.

The J gene is TRBJ1-1, the V gene TRBV19; D perhaps matches TRBD1 (5 bases). V was pared by 3 bases and J by 0 bases, with 11 bases between. The germline V gene encodes CDR1 LNHDA and CDR2 SQIVND (reference sequence). The CDR3 spans 15 residues. The CDR3, as DNA: TGTGCCAGTAGTATTTATGGGGCCATGAACACTGAAGCTTTCTTT. Amino acid sequence: CASSIYGAMNTEAFF.

In DNA, the CDR3 is TGTGCCAGTCTAGTTTCGAGCCGGGCTTTCTTT. As protein: CASLVSSRAFF. The chain uses TRBV19 and TRBJ1-1; D is ambiguous. This CDR3 comprises 11 residues. Per germline, CDR1 LNHDA and CDR2 SQIVND (reference sequence). V was shortened by 8 bases and J by 11 bases, with 15 bases between the two germline ends.

This rearrangement joins TRBV10-3 to TRBJ2-5, with D perhaps TRBD2 (6 bases). The CDR3 loop spans 13 amino acids. Germline V gene data show CDR1 as ENHRY and CDR2 as SYGVKD. V lost 8 bases, J lost 5 bases, and 15 bases lay in between. In DNA form, the CDR3 reads TGTGCCATCTCCGGGAGTATGGAGGAGACCCAGTACTTC. Protein sequence: CAISGSMEETQYF.

The J gene is TRBJ1-1, the V gene TRBV5-5; a weak D match, TRBD1 (6 bases). With 4 bases removed from V and 6 bases from J, the gap between germline ends came to 13 bases. The CDR3 contains 13 residues. From germline, CDR1 is SGHKS and CDR2 YYEKEE (reference sequence). CDR3 DNA sequence: TGTGCCAGCAGCCCCTGGGGGGGGCCTGAAGCTTTCTTT. The encoded protein is CASSPWGGPEAFF.

The CDR3 reads CASSWGQGSNTEAFF. Here the CDR3 DNA reads TGCGCCAGCAGCTGGGGACAGGGATCGAACACTGAAGCTTTCTTT. The chain combines TRBV5-1 with TRBJ1-1; 9 bases line up with TRBD1. Germline CDR1 and CDR2: SGHRS and YFSETQ. Trimming took 3 bases from V and 1 from J; bases not matched to a gene: 4. The length of the CDR3 is 15 residues.

V and J are TRBV7-8 and TRBJ1-2, with D perhaps matching TRBD1 (5 bases). With 3 bases removed from V and 5 bases from J, the gap between germline ends came to 16 bases. The CDR3 runs 15 residues. The germline V gene encodes CDR1 SGHVS and CDR2 FQNEAQ. The CDR3 DNA sequence: TGTGCCAGCAGCTTCCAGGAGGTCGGGGGTTATGGCTACACCTTC. Translated, it gives CASSFQEVGGYGYTF.

The rearrangement links TRBV23-1 to TRBJ1-3; D possibly corresponds to TRBD1 (5 bases). TRBV23-1 is treated as an ORF (open reading frame) with a function not yet certain. This CDR3 comprises 16 residues. Trimming removed 7 bases at V and 0 bases at J, with 16 bases between. In DNA form, the CDR3 reads TGCGCCAGCACCTGGTGGGGCCGAAGCTCTGGAAACACCATATATTTT. It translates to CASTWWGRSSGNTIYF.

CDR3 residues: CASSAGSYNEQFF. CDR3 in DNA: TGTGCCAGCAGCGCCGGTTCTTACAATGAGCAGTTCTTC. The chain couples TRBV7-8 to TRBJ2-1; no firm D call. Between the trimmed V and J ends, which lost 5 bases and 4 bases, there was a span of 9 bases. This CDR3 has 13 residues. From germline, CDR1 is SGHVS and CDR2 FQNEAQ.

This chain connects TRBV7-9 to TRBJ2-7; TRBD1 matches 9 bases. The CDR3 length is 17 residues. Germline V gene lookup returns CDR1 SEHNR and CDR2 FQNEAQ (reference sequence). V trimming: 5 bases; J trimming: 2 bases; junction bases outside the gene matches: 13. As DNA, the CDR3 is TGTGCCAGCAGCCCACGGGGACAGGGCAAGCCGCCCTACGAGCAGTACTTC. It encodes CASSPRGQGKPPYEQYF.

J is TRBJ1-2 and V is TRBV29-1, with D tentatively TRBD1 (5 bases). Germline V gives CDR1 SQVTM, CDR2 ANQGSEA. V lost 7 bases to trimming and J lost 5 bases, with 14 bases between them. The CDR3 consists of 12 residues. This CDR3 is CSAGGGPYGYTF. The CDR3, as DNA: TGCAGCGCTGGGGGAGGACCTTATGGCTACACCTTC.